This TCR beta chain is from a study of glioma-infiltrating T cells. Overall study findings and caveats: Tissue and blood shared very few CDR3 sequences. Tissue-blood divergence was below expectation in non-neoplastic patients, above in gliomas.

Amplification of TCR alpha and beta CDR3 regions from RNA used iRepertoire nested multiplex PCR. For one-step reverse transcription and amplification, 100-400 ng of tissue mRNA or PBMC total RNA was used. TCRdb fed the multiplex PCR reads into MiXCR, producing one record per CDR3 protein. The table shows 90,000 to 110,000 distinct CDR3 sequences, with less than 30% occurring only once. This clonotype was detected many times. Its antigen is not identified. This CDR3 spans 15 amino acids. After removal of 0 bases from V and 3 bases from J, the junction contained 2 bases not matched to a gene. Per the germline V gene, CDR1 is LGHDT and CDR2 is YNNKEL (reference sequence).

The source material was glioma tissue, nonneoplastic brain tissue, or PBMCs (not recorded which). J is TRBJ2-1 and V is TRBV3-1, with 7 nucleotides matching TRBD2. This receptor was obtained from a human donor with low-grade glioma or glioblastoma, undergoing nonglioma brain surgery, or in good health (not recorded which). The CDR3 region has the DNA TGTGCCAGCAGCCAAGAGCGGGGGATCTACAATGAGCAGTTCTTC. It yields the protein CASSQERGIYNEQFF.